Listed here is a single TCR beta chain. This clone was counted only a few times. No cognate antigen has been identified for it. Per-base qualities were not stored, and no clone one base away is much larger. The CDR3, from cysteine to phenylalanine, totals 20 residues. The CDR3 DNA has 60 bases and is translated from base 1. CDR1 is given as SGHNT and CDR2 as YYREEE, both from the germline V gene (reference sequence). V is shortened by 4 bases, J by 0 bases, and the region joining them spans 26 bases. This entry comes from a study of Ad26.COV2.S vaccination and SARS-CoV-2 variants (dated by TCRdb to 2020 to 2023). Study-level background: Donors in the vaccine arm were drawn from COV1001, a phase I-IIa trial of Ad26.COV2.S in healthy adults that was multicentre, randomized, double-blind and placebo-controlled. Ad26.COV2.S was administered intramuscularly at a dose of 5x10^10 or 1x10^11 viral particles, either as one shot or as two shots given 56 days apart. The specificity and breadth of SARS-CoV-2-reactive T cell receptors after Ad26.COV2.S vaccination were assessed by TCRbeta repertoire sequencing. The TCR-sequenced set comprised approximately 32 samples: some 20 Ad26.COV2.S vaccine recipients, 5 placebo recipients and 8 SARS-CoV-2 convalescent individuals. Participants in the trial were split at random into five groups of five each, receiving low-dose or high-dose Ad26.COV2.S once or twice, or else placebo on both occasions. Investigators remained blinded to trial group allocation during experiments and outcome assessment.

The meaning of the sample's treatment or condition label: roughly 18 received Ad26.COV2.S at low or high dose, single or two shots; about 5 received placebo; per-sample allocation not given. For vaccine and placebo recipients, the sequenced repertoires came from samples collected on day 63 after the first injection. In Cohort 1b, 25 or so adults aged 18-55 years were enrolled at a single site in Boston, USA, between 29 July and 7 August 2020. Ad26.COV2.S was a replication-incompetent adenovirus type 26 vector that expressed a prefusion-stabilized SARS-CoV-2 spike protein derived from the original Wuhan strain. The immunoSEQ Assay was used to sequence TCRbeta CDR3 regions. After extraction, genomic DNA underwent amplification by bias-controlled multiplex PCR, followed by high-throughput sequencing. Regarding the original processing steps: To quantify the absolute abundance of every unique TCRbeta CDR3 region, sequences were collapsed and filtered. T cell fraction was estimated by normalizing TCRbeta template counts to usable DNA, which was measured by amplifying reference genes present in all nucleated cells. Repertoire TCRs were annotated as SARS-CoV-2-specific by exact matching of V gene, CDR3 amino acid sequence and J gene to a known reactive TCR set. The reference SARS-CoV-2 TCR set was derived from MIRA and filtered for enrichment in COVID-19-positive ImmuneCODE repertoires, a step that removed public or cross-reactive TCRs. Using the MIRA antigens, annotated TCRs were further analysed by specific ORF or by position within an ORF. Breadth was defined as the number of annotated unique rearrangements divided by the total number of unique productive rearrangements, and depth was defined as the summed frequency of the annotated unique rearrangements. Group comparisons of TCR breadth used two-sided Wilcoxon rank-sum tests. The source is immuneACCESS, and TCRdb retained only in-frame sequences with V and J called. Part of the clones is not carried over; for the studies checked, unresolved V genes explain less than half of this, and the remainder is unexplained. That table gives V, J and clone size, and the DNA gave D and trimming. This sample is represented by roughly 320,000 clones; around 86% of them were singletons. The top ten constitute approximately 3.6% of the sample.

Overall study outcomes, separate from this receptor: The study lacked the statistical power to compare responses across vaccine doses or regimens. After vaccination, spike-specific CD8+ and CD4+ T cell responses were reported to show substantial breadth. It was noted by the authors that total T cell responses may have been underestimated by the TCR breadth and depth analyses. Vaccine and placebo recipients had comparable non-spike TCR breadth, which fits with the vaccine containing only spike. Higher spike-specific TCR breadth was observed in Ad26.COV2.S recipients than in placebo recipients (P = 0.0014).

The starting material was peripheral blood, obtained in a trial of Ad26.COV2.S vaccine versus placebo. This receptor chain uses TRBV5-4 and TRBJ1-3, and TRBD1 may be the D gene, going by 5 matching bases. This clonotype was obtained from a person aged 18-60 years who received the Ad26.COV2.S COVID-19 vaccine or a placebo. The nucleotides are TGTGCCAGCAGCATCCGGGGACGGATTGGCGACCAGCTCTCTGGAAACACCATATATTTT. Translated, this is CASSIRGRIGDQLSGNTIYF.